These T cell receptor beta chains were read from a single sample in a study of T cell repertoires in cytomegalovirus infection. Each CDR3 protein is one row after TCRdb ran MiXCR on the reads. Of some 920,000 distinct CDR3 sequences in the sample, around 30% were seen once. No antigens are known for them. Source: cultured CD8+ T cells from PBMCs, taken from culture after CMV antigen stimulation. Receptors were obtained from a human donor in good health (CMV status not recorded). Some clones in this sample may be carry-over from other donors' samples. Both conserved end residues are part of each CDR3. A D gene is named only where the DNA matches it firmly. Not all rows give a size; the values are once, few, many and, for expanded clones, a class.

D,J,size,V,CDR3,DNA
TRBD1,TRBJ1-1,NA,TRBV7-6,CVSSQGAGSIAIAEAFF,TGTGTCAGCAGCCAGGGGGCCGGTTCGATCGCGATCGCTGAAGCTTTCTTT
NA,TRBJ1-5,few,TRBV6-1,CASSGTDLPQHF,TGTGCCAGCAGTGGAACTGATTTACCCCAGCATTTT
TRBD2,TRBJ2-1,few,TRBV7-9,CASSLTGLLGDDEQFF,TGTGCCAGCAGCTTAACGGGACTATTGGGTGACGATGAGCAGTTCTTC
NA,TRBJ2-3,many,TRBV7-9,CASSSKQTEENTDTQYF,TGTGCCAGCAGCTCAAAACAGACAGAAGAGAACACAGATACGCAGTATTTT
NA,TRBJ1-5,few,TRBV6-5,CATALGVGSNQPQHF,TGTGCCACCGCTCTTGGGGTGGGTAGCAATCAGCCCCAGCATTTT
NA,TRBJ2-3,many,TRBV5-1,CASSPGTGSTDTQYF,TGTGCCAGCAGCCCGGGGACCGGTAGCACAGATACGCAGTATTTT
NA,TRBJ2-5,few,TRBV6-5,CASSYSAYQGETQYF,TGTGCCAGCAGTTACTCGGCCTACCAAGGGGAGACCCAGTACTTC
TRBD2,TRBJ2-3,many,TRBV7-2,CASSLVIAGLLHTQYF,TGTGCCAGCAGCTTAGTAATAGCGGGCCTTCTTCATACGCAGTATTTT
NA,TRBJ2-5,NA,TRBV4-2,CASSQVLGETQYF,TGTGCCAGCAGCCAAGTTTTGGGAGAGACCCAGTACTTC
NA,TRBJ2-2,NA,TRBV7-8,CASHLIRVGELFF,TGTGCCAGCCACTTAATCAGGGTGGGGGAGCTGTTTTTT
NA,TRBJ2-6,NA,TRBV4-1,CASSPYLSGANVLTF,TGCGCCAGCAGCCCCTACTTGTCTGGGGCCAACGTCCTGACTTTC
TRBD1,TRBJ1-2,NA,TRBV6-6,CASSSGTDINYGYTF,TGTGCCAGCAGTTCCGGGACAGATATTAACTATGGCTACACCTTC
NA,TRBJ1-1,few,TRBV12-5,CASGLVGGVNTEAFF,TGTGCTAGTGGTTTGGTCGGGGGAGTGAACACTGAAGCTTTCTTT
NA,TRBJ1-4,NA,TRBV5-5,CASSFEGQSQINEKLFF,TGTGCCAGCAGTTTTGAAGGACAGAGCCAAATTAATGAAAAACTGTTTTTT
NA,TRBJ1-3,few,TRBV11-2,CASSLWGRSGNTIYF,TGTGCCAGCAGCTTATGGGGTCGCTCTGGAAACACCATATATTTT
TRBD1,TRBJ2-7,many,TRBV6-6,CASSYPSEGATGASGEQYF,TGTGCCAGCAGTTACCCCTCGGAAGGTGCGACAGGGGCCAGTGGGGAGCAGTACTTC
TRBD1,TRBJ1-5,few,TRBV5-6,CASSAGQVNQPQHF,TGTGCCAGCAGCGCCGGACAGGTCAATCAGCCCCAGCATTTT
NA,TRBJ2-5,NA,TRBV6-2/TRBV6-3,CASSYSFGGRETQYF,TGTGCCAGCAGTTACTCCTTTGGGGGCCGGGAGACCCAGTACTTC
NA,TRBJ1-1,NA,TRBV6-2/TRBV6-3,CASRPVTQGEAFF,TGTGCCAGCAGACCAGTGACCCAGGGGGAAGCTTTCTTT
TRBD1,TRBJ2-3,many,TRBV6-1,CVSPGTDTDTQYF,TGTGTCAGCCCCGGGACAGACACAGATACGCAGTATTTT
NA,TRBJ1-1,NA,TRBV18,CASSPPVGQGGAFF,TGTGCCAGCTCACCACCGGTTGGTCAGGGCGGCGCTTTCTTT
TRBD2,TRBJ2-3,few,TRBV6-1,CASSEKRLAGTDTQYF,TGTGCCAGCAGTGAAAAGAGACTAGCGGGGACAGATACGCAGTATTTT
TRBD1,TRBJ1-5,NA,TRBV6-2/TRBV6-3,CASSQLLLGQDQPQHF,TGTGCCAGCAGTCAACTACTTTTGGGACAGGATCAGCCCCAGCATTTT
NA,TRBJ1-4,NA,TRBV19,CASRNRTNEKLFF,TGTGCCAGTAGAAATCGAACTAATGAAAAACTGTTTTTT
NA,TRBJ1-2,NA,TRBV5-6,CASSSRSNYGYTF,TGTGCCAGCAGCTCTCGATCTAACTATGGCTACACCTTC
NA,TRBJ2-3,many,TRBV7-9,CASSLVIWDGTDTQYF,TGTGCCAGCAGCTTAGTAATATGGGACGGCACAGATACGCAGTATTTT
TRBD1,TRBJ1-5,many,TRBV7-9,CASSREGAGVRDQPQHF,TGTGCCAGCAGCCGAGAGGGGGCTGGAGTCAGGGATCAGCCCCAGCATTTT
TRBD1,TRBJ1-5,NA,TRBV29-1,CSVEEGTGGNQPQHF,TGCAGCGTTGAAGAGGGGACAGGCGGCAATCAGCCCCAGCATTTT
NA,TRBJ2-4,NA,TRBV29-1,CSVARLGGGPSAKNIQYF,TGCAGCGTCGCAAGACTAGGCGGGGGCCCCTCAGCTAAAAACATTCAGTACTTC
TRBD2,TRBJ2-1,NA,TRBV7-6,CASSSGTSGASYNEQFF,TGTGCCAGCAGTTCTGGGACTAGCGGGGCCTCTTACAATGAGCAGTTCTTC
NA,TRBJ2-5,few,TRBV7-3,CASSPGSETQYF,TGTGCCAGCAGCCCAGGGTCAGAGACCCAGTACTTC
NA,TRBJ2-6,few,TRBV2,CASKPGTSGANVLTF,TGTGCCAGCAAACCGGGGACCTCTGGGGCCAACGTCCTGACTTTC
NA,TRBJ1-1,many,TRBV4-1,CASSPDRSMNTEAFF,TGCGCCAGCAGCCCGGACCGTAGCATGAACACTGAAGCTTTCTTT
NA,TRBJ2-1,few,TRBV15,CATSSTGYSYNEQFF,TGTGCCACCAGCTCAACAGGGTACTCCTACAATGAGCAGTTCTTC
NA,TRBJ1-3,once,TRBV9,CASSVAVSSSGNTIYF,TGTGCCAGCAGCGTAGCTGTCAGCTCCTCTGGAAACACCATATATTTT
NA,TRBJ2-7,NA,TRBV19,CASAPGQNYEQYF,TGTGCCAGTGCCCCGGGGCAGAACTACGAGCAGTACTTC
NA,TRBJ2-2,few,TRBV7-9,CASSSGSPRPGELFF,TGTGCCAGCAGCTCGGGCTCACCGAGGCCCGGGGAGCTGTTTTTT
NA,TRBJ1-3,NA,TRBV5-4,CASTLVDEGGSGNTIYF,TGTGCCAGCACCCTAGTAGACGAGGGGGGCTCTGGAAACACCATATATTTT
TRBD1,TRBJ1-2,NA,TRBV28,CASRSRVGGSGYGYTF,TGTGCCAGCAGGTCTCGAGTAGGGGGCTCCGGCTATGGCTACACCTTC
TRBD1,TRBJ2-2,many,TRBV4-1,CASSQATGGRWLNTGELFF,TGCGCCAGCAGCCAAGCCACAGGGGGTAGGTGGTTGAACACCGGGGAGCTGTTTTTT
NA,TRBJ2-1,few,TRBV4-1,CASSQGPDNEQFF,TGCGCCAGCAGCCAAGGCCCAGACAATGAGCAGTTCTTC
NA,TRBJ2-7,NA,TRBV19,CASSISAVTHEQYF,TGTGCCAGTAGTATCTCCGCAGTTACCCACGAGCAGTACTTC
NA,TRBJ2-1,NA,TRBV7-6,CASSLDRYSYNEQFF,TGTGCCAGCAGCTTAGACAGGTACTCCTACAATGAGCAGTTCTTC
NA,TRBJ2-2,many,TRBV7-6,CASSLGGGGNTGELFF,TGTGCCAGCAGCTTAGGAGGGGGAGGGAACACCGGGGAGCTGTTTTTT
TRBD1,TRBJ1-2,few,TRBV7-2,CASSFAGTGGREGYTF,TGTGCCAGCAGCTTTGCGGGGACAGGGGGCCGAGAAGGCTACACCTTC
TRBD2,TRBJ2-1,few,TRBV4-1,CASSKPGLAGDVEQFF,TGCGCCAGCAGCAAACCGGGACTAGCGGGGGATGTTGAGCAGTTCTTC
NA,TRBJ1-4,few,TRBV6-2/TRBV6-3,CASSYSSPKAANEKLFF,TGTGCCAGCAGTTACTCATCACCGAAGGCCGCTAATGAAAAACTGTTTTTT
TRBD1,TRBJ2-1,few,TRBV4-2,CASSQRGQGYNEQFF,TGTGCCAGCAGCCAAAGGGGACAGGGGTACAATGAGCAGTTCTTC
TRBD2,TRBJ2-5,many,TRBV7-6,CASSPGGGQETQYF,TGTGCCAGCAGCCCGGGGGGAGGCCAAGAGACCCAGTACTTC
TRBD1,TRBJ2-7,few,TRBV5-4,CASRSMDRGPYEQYF,TGTGCCAGCAGATCTATGGACAGGGGACCCTACGAGCAGTACTTC
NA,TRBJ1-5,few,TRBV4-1,CASSQDGGENQPQHF,TGCGCCAGCAGCCAAGATGGTGGGGAAAATCAGCCCCAGCATTTT
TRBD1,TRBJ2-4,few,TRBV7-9,CASSLGQGRQSIQYF,TGTGCCAGCAGCTTAGGACAGGGGAGGCAGAGCATTCAGTACTTC
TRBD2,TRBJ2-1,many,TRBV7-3,CASSLIRGGLYNEQFF,TGTGCCAGCAGCTTAATTCGCGGGGGGCTCTACAATGAGCAGTTCTTC
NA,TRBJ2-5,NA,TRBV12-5,CASGPGTSRETQYF,TGTGCTAGTGGCCCGGGGACGTCCCGAGAGACCCAGTACTTC
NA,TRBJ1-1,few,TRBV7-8,CASSPLLHGGPNTEAFF,TGTGCCAGCAGCCCTCTCCTCCATGGGGGACCGAACACTGAAGCTTTCTTT
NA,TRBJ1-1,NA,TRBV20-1,CSAREGGTEAFF,TGCAGTGCTAGAGAAGGGGGGACTGAAGCTTTCTTT
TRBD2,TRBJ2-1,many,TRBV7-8,CASKDTSGGLSSYNEQFF,TGTGCCAGCAAGGACACTAGCGGGGGCCTCAGCTCCTACAATGAGCAGTTCTTC
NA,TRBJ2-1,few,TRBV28,CASSFKGEYNEQFF,TGTGCCAGCAGTTTTAAAGGGGAGTACAATGAGCAGTTCTTC